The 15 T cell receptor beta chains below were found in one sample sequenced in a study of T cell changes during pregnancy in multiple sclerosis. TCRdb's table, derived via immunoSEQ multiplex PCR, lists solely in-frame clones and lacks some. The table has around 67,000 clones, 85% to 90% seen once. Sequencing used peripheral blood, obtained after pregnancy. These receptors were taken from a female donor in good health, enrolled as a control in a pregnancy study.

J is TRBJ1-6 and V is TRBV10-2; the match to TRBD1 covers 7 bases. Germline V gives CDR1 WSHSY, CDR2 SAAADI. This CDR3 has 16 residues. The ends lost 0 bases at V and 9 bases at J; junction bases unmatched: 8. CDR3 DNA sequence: TGCGCCAGCAGTGAGTCCAGACAGGGTGGAAGTTCACCCCTCCACTTT. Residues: CASSESRQGGSSPLHF.

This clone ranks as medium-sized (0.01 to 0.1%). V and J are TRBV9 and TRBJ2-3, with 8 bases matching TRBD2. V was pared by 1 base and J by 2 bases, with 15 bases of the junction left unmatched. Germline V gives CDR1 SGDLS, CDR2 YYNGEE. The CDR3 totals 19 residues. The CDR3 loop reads CASSVSPSGGTIYTDTQYF. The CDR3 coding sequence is TGTGCCAGCAGCGTATCCCCGAGCGGGGGCACTATATACACAGATACGCAGTATTTT.

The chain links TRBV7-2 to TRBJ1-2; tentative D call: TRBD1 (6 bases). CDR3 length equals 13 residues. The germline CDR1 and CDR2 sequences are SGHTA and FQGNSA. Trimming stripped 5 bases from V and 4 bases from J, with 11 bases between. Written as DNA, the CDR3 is TGTGCCAGCAGCCGGGGACAAGGCTATGGCTACACCTTC. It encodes CASSRGQGYGYTF.

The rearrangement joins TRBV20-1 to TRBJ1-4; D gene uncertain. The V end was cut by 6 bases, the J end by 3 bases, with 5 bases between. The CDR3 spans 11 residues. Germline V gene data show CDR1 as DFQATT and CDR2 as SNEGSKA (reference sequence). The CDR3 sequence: CSALANEKLFF. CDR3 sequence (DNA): TGCAGTGCCCTAGCTAATGAAAAACTGTTTTTT.

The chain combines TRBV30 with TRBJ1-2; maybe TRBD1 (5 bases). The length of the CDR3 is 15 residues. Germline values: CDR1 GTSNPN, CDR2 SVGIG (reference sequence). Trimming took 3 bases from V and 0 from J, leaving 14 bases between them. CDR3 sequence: CAWSPGGLANYGYTF. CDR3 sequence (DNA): TGTGCCTGGAGCCCGGGGGGTTTAGCTAACTATGGCTACACCTTC. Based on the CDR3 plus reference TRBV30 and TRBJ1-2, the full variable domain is SQTIHQWPATLVQPVGSPLSLECTVEGTSNPNLYWYRQAAGRGLQLLFYSVGIGQISSEVPQNLSASRPQDRQFILSSKKLLLSDSGFYLCAWSPGGLANYGYTFGSGTRLTVV.

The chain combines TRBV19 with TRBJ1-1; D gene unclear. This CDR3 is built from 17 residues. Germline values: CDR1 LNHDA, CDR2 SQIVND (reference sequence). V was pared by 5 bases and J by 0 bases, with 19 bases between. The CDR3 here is CASSPPGIRAVNTEAFF. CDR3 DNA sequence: TGTGCCAGTAGTCCCCCGGGGATCCGGGCAGTGAACACTGAAGCTTTCTTT.

The CDR3 spells CASSQDGLAAYNEQFF. The CDR3 DNA sequence: TGTGCCAGCAGCCAAGATGGACTAGCTGCCTACAATGAGCAGTTCTTC. The chain employs TRBV4-2 and TRBJ2-1; TRBD2 matches 8 bases. This CDR3 contains 16 residues. Germline CDR1 reads LGHNA; CDR2 reads YNFKEQ. Losses at the gene ends were 0 bases for V and 2 bases for J; bases not matched to a gene: 3.

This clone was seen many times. CDR3 region: CASSKDRGGNEQFF. The CDR3 nucleotides are TGTGCCAGCAGCAAGGACAGGGGGGGCAATGAGCAGTTCTTC. The V call is TRBV21-1, the J call TRBJ2-1; the table's D call of TRBD1 was not tested on the DNA. TRBV21-1 is termed a pseudogene. This CDR3 has 14 residues.

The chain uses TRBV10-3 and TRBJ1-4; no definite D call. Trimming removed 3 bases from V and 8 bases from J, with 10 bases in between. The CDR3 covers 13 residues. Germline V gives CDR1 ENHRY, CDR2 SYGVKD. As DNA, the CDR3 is TGTGCCATCAGTGATAGAACGGGGGAAAAACTGTTTTTT. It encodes CAISDRTGEKLFF.

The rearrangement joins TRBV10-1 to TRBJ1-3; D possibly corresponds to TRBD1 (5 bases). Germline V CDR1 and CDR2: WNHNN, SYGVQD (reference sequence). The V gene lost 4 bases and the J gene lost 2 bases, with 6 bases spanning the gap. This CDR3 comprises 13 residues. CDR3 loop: CASSAGPGNTIYF. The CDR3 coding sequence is TGCGCCAGCAGTGCAGGGCCTGGAAACACCATATATTTT.

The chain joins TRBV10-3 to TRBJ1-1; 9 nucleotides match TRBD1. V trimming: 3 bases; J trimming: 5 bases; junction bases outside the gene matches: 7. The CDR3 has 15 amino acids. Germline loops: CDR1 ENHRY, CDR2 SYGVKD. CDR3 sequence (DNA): TGTGCCATCAGTGACCGGACAGGGGTGGAGACTGAAGCTTTCTTT. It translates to CAISDRTGVETEAFF.

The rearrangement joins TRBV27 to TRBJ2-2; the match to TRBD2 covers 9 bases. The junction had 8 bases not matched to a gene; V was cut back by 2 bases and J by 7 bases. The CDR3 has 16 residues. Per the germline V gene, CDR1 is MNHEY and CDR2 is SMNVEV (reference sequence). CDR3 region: CASSLVASGTGGELFF. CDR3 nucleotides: TGTGCCAGCAGTTTAGTGGCTAGCGGGACCGGCGGGGAGCTGTTTTTT.

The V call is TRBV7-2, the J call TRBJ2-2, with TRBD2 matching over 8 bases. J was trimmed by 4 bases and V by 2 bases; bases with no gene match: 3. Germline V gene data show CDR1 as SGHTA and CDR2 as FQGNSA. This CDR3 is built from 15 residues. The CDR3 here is CASSLSLAGTGELFF. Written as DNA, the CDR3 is TGTGCCAGCAGCTTAAGTCTAGCGGGCACCGGGGAGCTGTTTTTT.

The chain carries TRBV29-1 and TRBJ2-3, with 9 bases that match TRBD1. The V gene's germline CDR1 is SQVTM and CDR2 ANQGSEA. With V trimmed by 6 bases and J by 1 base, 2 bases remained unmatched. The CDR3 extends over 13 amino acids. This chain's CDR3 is CSVWTGGTDTQYF. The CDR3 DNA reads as TGCAGCGTATGGACAGGGGGCACAGATACGCAGTATTTT.

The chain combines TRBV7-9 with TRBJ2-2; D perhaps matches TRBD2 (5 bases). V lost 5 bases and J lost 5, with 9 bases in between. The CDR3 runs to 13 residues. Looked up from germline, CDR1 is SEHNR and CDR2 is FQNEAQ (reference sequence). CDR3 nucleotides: TGTGCCAGCAGCCCGACTACTACCGGGGAGCTGTTTTTT. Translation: CASSPTTTGELFF.